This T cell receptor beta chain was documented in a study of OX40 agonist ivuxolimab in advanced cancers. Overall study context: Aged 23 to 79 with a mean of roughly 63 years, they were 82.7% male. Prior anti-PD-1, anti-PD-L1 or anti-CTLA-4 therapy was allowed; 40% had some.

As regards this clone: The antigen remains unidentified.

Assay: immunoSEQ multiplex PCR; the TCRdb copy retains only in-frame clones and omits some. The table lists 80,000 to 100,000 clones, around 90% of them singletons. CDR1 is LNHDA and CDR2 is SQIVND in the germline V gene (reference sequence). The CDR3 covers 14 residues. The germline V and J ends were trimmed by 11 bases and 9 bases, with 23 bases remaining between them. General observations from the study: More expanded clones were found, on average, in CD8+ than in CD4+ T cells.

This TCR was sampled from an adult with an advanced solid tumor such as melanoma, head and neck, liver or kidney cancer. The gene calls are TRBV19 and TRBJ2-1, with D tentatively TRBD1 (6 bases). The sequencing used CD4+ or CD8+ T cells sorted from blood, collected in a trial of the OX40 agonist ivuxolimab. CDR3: CASRGPNVYGEQFF. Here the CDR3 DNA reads TGTGCCTCCAGGGGACCAAACGTTTATGGTGAGCAGTTCTTC.